This T cell receptor beta chain was captured by sequencing in a study of response to subunit inactivated influenza vaccine. To note about this clonotype: Its antigen is still unknown.

General observations from the study: Each seasonal flu vaccination may recruit only limited new T cells, authors suggested.

TCRdb fed the RT-PCR reads into MiXCR, producing one record per CDR3 protein. In the table there are hundreds of thousands of distinct CDR3 sequences, approximately 7.7% of which are singletons. Trimming at V came to 4 bases and at J to 4 bases, leaving 9 bases not matched to a gene. The CDR3 has 17 residues. The source was PBMCs from blood, collected around 25 months after vaccination. The receptor's source is a man aged 50 to 75 who received an inactivated influenza vaccine. V is TRBV12-3 or TRBV12-4 and J is TRBJ2-1; 11 bases are a match to TRBD2. The CDR3 nucleotides read TGTGCCAGCAGTTCCGACGGGACTAGCGGAGCGTACAATGAGCAGTTCTTC. Translation gives CASSSDGTSGAYNEQFF.